This is a list of T cell receptor beta chains from one sample in a study of CD8+CD57+ T cells in acquired aplastic anemia. MiXCR, applied by TCRdb to the reads, yields one record per CDR3 protein. The data show a few hundred thousand distinct CDR3 sequences, with roughly 57% seen just once and approximately 32% held by the top ten. The sequenced material came from sorted CD4+, CD8+, or CD8+CD57+ T cells (not recorded which) from PBMCs. The receptors shown here come from a human donor in good health. Both conserved end residues are part of each CDR3.

J	V	CDR3
TRBJ1-1	TRBV12-5	CASGLGTNAEAFF
TRBJ2-7	TRBV5-1	CASSWAGEGGYEQYF
TRBJ2-5	TRBV24-1	CATSDKGQAKETQYF
TRBJ1-6	TRBV5-4	CASSLRGNRVGSPLHF
TRBJ2-7	TRBV29-1	CSVESGGGHEQYF
TRBJ1-2	TRBV5-8	CASSSDVTAGYTF
TRBJ1-1	TRBV2	CASSEGRGAGKTEAFF
TRBJ2-7	TRBV12-5	CASGLVVREGASYEQYF
TRBJ1-1	TRBV7-9	CASSLEQGTEAFF
TRBJ1-1	TRBV7-2	CASSLTGGVNTEAFF
TRBJ1-2	TRBV2	CASSERGDGSYGYTF
TRBJ1-2	TRBV27	CASRGGVEYGYTF
TRBJ2-2	TRBV7-9	CASTAGLNTGELFF
TRBJ2-1	TRBV9	CASSAEAGTSNEQFF
TRBJ2-1	TRBV6-1	CASRPPEGNEQFF
TRBJ2-7	TRBV20-1	CSPRAGYEQYF
TRBJ2-1	TRBV6-5	CASNVAGVSYNEQFF
TRBJ1-2	TRBV7-2	CASSAVWGPGGYTF
TRBJ1-2	TRBV5-6	CASSLWEANYGYTF
TRBJ2-7	TRBV7-9	CAISDGIRSSYEQYF
TRBJ2-7	TRBV5-1	CASSRQSQGPYEQYF
TRBJ2-7	TRBV7-3	CASSLGDSLEYF
TRBJ2-3	TRBV19	CASSISVQSETDTQYF
TRBJ1-5	TRBV20-1	CSAHREGSNQPQHF
TRBJ2-7	TRBV20-1	CSAYLVEGGFYEQYF
TRBJ1-1	TRBV2	CASSVAGDGTEAFF
TRBJ2-7	TRBV6-1	CASSERAFYEQYF
TRBJ2-3	TRBV5-6	CASSQDLGGTQYF
TRBJ1-2	TRBV12-3/TRBV12-4	CASSRQPPGQGYGYTF
TRBJ1-1	TRBV6-6	CASSYSILMNTEAFF
TRBJ2-3	TRBV19	CASSTEGRTDTQYF
TRBJ2-7	TRBV4-2	CASSQERGYEQYF
TRBJ2-3	TRBV3-1	CASSQDGGHSTDTQYF
TRBJ2-2	TRBV7-3	CASSLLPIGIGSTGELFF
TRBJ2-1	TRBV20-1	CSARGQGYNEQFF
TRBJ1-3	TRBV7-6	CASSSAPRDKRNTIYF
TRBJ1-5	TRBV2	CASRRTPNQPQHF
TRBJ1-1	TRBV12-3/TRBV12-4	CASSSPGRRRNTEAFF
TRBJ2-3	TRBV7-9	CASSLAEGGSTDTQYF
TRBJ2-5	TRBV4-3	CASSQGGPSPETQYF
TRBJ1-5	TRBV9	CASSVGASNQPQHF
TRBJ2-7	TRBV10-3	CAISEWGRGADEQYF
TRBJ2-1	TRBV24-1	CATSDWQGIEQFF
TRBJ1-1	TRBV7-6	CASSQGPGGTEAFF
TRBJ2-4	TRBV4-2	CASSQVPSGSKNIQYF
TRBJ1-2	TRBV7-2	CASSLEQGTYTF
TRBJ2-7	TRBV7-9	CASSLFGLGKAVYEQYF
TRBJ2-5	TRBV20-1	CSVLNSRETQYF
TRBJ2-7	TRBV3-2	CASSPQDSGGSPEQYF
TRBJ2-7	TRBV12-3/TRBV12-4	CASGKLAGFYEQYF
TRBJ2-5	TRBV6-2/TRBV6-3	CASRTQYF
TRBJ2-2	TRBV9	CASSVEGLAGTAPGELFF
TRBJ1-2	TRBV7-2	CASSLKQGVGYTF
TRBJ1-1	TRBV2	CASSYSTRTTYVNTEAFF
TRBJ2-5	TRBV7-6	CASSLLDFKETQYF
TRBJ2-5	TRBV28	CASTWQGLGETQYF
TRBJ1-1	TRBV27	CASSPLGNTEAFF
TRBJ2-7	TRBV20-1	CSARGPLSFDRGISYEQYF
TRBJ1-1	TRBV6-5	CASSYSGQGINFGTEAFF
TRBJ1-1	TRBV20-1	CSARTGGHTEAFF